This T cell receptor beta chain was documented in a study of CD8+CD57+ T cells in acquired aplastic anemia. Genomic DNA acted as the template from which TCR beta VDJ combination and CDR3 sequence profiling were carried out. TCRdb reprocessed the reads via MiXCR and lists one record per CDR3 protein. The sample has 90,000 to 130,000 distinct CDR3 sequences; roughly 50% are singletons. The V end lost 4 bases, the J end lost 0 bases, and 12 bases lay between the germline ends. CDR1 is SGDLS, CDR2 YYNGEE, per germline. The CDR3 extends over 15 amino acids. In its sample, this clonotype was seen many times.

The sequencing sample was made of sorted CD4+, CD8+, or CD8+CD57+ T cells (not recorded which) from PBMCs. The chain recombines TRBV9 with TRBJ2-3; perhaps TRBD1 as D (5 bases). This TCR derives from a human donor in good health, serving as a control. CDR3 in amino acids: CASSTGTTSTDTQYF. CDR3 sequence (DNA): TGTGCCAGCAGCACAGGCACCACTAGCACAGATACGCAGTATTTT.